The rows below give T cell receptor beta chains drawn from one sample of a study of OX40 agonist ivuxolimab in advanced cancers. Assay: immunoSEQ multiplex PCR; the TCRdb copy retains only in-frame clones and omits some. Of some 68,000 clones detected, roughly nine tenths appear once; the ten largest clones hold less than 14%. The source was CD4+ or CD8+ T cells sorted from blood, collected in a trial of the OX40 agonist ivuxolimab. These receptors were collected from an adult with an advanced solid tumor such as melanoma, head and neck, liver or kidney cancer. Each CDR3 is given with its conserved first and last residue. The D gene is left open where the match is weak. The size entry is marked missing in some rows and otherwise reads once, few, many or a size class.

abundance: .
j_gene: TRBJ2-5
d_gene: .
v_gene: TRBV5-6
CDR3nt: TGTGCCAGCAGCCGGGAGTGGTCGACCCAGTACTTC
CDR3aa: CASSREWSTQYF

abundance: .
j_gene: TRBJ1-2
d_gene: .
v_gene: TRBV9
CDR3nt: TGTGCCAGCAGCCCCCAGATAGGGACCTCTAACTATGGCTACACCTTC
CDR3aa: CASSPQIGTSNYGYTF

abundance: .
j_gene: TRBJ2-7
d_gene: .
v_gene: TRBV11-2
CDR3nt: TGTGCCAGCAGCTCCCCAGGAGTATGGTCCTACGAGCAGTACTTC
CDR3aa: CASSSPGVWSYEQYF

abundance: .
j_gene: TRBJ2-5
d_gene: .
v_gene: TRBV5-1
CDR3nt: TGCGCCAGCAGCTTGGTCCCCCCCCAAGAGACCCAGTACTTC
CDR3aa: CASSLVPPQETQYF

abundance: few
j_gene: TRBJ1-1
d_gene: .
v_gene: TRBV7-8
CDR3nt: TGTGCCACCCTCACCGGAGTTGCCAACACTGAAGCTTTCTTT
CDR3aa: CATLTGVANTEAFF

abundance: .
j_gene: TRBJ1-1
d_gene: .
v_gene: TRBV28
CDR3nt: TGTGCCAGCAGTTTCTTCGGGTTCGGGAACACTGAAGCTTTCTTT
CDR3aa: CASSFFGFGNTEAFF

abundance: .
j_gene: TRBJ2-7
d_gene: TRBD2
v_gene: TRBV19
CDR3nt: TGTGCCAGTAGTCCTACTAGCGGGAGCGGTGGGGCCTACGAGCAGTACTTC
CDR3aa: CASSPTSGSGGAYEQYF

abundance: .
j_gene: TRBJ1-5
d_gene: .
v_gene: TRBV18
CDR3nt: TGTGCCAGCTCACTCGGGCGTAGGGATAGCAATCAGCCCCAGCATTTT
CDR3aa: CASSLGRRDSNQPQHF

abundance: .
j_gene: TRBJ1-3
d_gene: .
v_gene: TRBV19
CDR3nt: TGTGCCAGTAGTATCGTTTTCTGGCGGGCGGCATCTGGAAACACCATATATTTT
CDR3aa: CASSIVFWRAASGNTIYF

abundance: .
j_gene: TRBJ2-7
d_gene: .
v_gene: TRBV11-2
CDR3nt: TGTGCCAGCAGCTTAGCGGGCAGCTACGAGCAGTACTTC
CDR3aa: CASSLAGSYEQYF

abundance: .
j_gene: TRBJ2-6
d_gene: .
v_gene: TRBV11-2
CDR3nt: TGTGCCAGCAGCTCCCCCGGTCTTATCGGGGCCAACGTCCTGACTTTC
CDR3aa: CASSSPGLIGANVLTF

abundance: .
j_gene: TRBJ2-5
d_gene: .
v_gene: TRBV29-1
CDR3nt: TGCAGCGTTGGACCTTGGCAGGGGGAGACCCAGTACTTC
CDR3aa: CSVGPWQGETQYF

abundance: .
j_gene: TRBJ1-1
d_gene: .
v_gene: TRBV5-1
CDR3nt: TGCGCCAGCAGCTTGGAACTCAACACTGAAGCTTTCTTT
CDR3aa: CASSLELNTEAFF

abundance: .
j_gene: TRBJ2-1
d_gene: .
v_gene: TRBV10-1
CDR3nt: TGCGCCAGCAGCTTCAGCTTCAATGAGCAGTTCTTC
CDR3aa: CASSFSFNEQFF

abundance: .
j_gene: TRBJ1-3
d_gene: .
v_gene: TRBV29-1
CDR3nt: TGCAGCGTTGATGTCCCCGGTAGCTCTGGAAACACCATATATTTT
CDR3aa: CSVDVPGSSGNTIYF

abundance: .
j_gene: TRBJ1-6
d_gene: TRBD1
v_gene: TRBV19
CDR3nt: TGTGCCAGCGCAGACAGGGCTGATTCACCCCTCCACTTT
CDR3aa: CASADRADSPLHF

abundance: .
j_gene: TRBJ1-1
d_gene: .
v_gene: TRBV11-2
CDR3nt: TGTGCCAGCAGCTTAGCCCGGTTGGTATCCGACACTGAAGCTTTCTTT
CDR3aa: CASSLARLVSDTEAFF

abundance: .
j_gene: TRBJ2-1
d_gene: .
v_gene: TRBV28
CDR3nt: TGTGCCAGCAGCTCTACAGGGTACGATGAGCAGTTCTTC
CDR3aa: CASSSTGYDEQFF

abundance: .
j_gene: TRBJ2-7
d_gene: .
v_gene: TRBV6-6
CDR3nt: TGTGCCAGCAGTGACCGGGACGTATCCCTCGAGCAGTACTTC
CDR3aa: CASSDRDVSLEQYF

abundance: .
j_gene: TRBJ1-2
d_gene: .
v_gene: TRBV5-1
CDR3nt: TGCGCCAGCAGCTCTGCGCAGACGAATGGCTACACCTTC
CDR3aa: CASSSAQTNGYTF

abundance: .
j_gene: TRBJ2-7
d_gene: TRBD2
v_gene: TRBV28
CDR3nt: TGTGCCAGCAGGTTGGGAGGGCCCTCCGAGCAGTACTTC
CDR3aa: CASRLGGPSEQYF

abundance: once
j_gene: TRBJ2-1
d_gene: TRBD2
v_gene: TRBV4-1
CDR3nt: TGCGCCAGCAGGACTGGACTAGCGGGAGACAATGAGCAGTTCTTC
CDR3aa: CASRTGLAGDNEQFF

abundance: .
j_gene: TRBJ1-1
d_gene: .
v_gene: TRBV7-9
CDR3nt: TGTGCCAGCAGCTTTGAGCAGAACACTGAAGCTTTCTTT
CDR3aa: CASSFEQNTEAFF

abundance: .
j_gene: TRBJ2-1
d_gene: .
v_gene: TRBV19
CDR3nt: TGTGCCAGTAGTACTAGCTATGAGCAGTTCTTC
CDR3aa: CASSTSYEQFF

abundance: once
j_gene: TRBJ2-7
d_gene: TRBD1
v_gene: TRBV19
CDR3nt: TGTGCCAGTAGTTGGACAGGCGAGAGCTCCTACGAGCAGTACTTC
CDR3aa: CASSWTGESSYEQYF

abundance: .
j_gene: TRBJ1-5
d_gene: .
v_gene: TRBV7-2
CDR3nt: TGTGCCAGCAGCTTAGCCTCGGACAGATATAGCAATCAGCCCCAGCATTTT
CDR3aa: CASSLASDRYSNQPQHF

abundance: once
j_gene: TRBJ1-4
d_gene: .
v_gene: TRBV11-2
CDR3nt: TGTGCCAGCAGCTTAGGAGCTCTCAAACTGTTTTTT
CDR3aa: CASSLGALKLFF

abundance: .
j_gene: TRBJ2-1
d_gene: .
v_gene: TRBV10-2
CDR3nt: TGCGCCAGCAGCGGGGTTAGCTCCTACAATGAGCAGTTCTTC
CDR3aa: CASSGVSSYNEQFF

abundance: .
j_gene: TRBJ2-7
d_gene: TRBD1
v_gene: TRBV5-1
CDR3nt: TGCGCCAGCAACCCTGGACAGGAAGGTCACGAGCAGTACTTC
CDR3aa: CASNPGQEGHEQYF

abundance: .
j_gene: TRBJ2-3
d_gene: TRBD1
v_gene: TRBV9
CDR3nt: TGTGCCAGCAGCGCACAGGGACAGGGACAGTATACGCAGTATTTT
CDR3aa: CASSAQGQGQYTQYF

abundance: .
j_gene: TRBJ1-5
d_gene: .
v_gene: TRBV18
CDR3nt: TGTGCCAGCTCACCAACACAGCTGGATAGCAATCAGCCCCAGCATTTT
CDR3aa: CASSPTQLDSNQPQHF

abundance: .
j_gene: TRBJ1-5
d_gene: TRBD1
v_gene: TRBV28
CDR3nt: TGTGCCAGCAAGGACAGGGGGTATAGCAATCAGCCCCAGCATTTT
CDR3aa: CASKDRGYSNQPQHF

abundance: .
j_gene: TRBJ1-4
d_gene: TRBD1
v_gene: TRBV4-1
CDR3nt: TGCGCCAGCAGAGTCATGACAGGGGAAAATGAAAAACTGTTTTTT
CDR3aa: CASRVMTGENEKLFF

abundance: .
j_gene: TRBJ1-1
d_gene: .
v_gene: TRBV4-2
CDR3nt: TGTGCCAGCAGCCAAGACCCCCACAAGAACACTGAAGCTTTCTTT
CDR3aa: CASSQDPHKNTEAFF

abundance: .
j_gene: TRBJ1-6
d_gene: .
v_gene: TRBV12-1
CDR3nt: TGTGCCAGCAGCTTTGCGGCAGGGGAGCGTAATTCACCCCTCCACTTT
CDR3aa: CASSFAAGERNSPLHF

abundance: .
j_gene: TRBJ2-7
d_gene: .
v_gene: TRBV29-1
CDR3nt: TGCAGCGTTGAGGACTTGAAGTACGAGCAGTACTTC
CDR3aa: CSVEDLKYEQYF

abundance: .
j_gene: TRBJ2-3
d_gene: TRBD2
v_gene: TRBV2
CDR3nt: TGTGCCAGCAGTGAAGGTCGGACTAGCGGGAGCACAGATACGCAGTATTTT
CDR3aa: CASSEGRTSGSTDTQYF

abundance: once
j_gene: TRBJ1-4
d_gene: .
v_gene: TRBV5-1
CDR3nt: TGCGCCAGCAGCTTGGGGCAGGGGAATGAAAAACTGTTTTTT
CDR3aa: CASSLGQGNEKLFF

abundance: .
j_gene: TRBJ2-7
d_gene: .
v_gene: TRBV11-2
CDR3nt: TGTGCCAGCAGCTTAGTGGGAGGTCCCCACGAGCAGTACTTC
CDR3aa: CASSLVGGPHEQYF

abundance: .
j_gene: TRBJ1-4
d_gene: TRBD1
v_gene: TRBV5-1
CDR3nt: TGCGCCAGCAGCCCAGAGACAGGGAACGATGAAAAACTGTTTTTT
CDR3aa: CASSPETGNDEKLFF

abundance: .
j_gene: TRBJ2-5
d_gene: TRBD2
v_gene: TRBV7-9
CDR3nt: TGTGCCAGCAGCTTAGGGGGGGGAGAGACCCAGTACTTC
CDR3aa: CASSLGGGETQYF

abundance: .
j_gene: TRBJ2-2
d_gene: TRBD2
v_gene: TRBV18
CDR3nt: TGTGCCAGCCCCCCGGAGCGGGGATCGAACACCGGGGAGCTGTTTTTT
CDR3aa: CASPPERGSNTGELFF

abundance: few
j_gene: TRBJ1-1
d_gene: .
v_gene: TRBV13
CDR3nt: TGTGCCAGCAGCGCCTCGGAGACTGAAGCTTTCTTT
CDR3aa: CASSASETEAFF

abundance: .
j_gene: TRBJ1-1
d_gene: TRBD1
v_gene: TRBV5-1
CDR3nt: TGCGCCAGCAGCTGCACAGGGGGAGACACTGAAGCTTTCTTT
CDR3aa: CASSCTGGDTEAFF

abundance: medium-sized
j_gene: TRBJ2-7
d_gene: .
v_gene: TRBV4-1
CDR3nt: TGCGCCAGCAGCCAAGATCGGGGCCCAGGCGAGCAGTACTTC
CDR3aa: CASSQDRGPGEQYF

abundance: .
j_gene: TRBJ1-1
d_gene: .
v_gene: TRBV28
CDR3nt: TGTGCCAGCATCCCTCCGGGGTATGGGGCTTTCTTT
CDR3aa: CASIPPGYGAFF

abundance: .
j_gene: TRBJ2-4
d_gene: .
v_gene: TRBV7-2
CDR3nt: TGTGCCAGCAGCTTAGCGTGGTCTTTAGCCAAAAACATTCAGTACTTC
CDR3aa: CASSLAWSLAKNIQYF